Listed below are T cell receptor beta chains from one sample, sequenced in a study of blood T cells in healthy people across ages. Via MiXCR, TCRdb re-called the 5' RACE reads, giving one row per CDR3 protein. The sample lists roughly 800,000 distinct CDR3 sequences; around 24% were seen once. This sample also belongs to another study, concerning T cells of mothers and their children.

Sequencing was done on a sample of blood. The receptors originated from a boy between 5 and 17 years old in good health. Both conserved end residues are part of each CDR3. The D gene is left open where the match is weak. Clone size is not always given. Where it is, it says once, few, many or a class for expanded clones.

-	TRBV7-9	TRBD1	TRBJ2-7	TGTGCCAGCACCTCACCGACAGGGGGGACTTCCTACGAGCAGTACTTC	CASTSPTGGTSYEQYF
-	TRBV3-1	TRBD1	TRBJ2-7	TGTGCCAGCAGCCAAGCCCCGACAGGGACGCTAACCTACGAGCAGTACTTC	CASSQAPTGTLTYEQYF
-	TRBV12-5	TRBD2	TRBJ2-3	TGTGCTAGTGGTTTGGGACTAGCGGGGGGTATAGATACGCAGTATTTT	CASGLGLAGGIDTQYF
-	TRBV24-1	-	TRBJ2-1	TGTGCCACCAGTGAGGAGATGAGCTCCTACAATGAGCAGTTCTTC	CATSEEMSSYNEQFF
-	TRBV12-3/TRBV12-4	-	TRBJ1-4	TGTGCCAGCAGTTCAGGGCAAAATTGGGAAAAACTGTTTTTT	CASSSGQNWEKLFF
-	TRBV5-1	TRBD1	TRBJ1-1	TGCGCCAGCAGCTTGGGAGGGGGCTGGCCGGACACTGAAGCTTTCTTT	CASSLGGGWPDTEAFF
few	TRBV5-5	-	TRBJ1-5	TGTGCCAGCAGCTGGGCGTTGGGGCCTCATCAGCCCCAGCATTTT	CASSWALGPHQPQHF
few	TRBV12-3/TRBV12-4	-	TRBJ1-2	TGTGCCAGCAGTTTGCGACAGGACCCCACTAACTATGGCTACACCTTC	CASSLRQDPTNYGYTF
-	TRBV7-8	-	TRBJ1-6	TGTGCCAGCAGCTTAGAGCGCAGAATGGGTTCACCCCTCCACTTT	CASSLERRMGSPLHF
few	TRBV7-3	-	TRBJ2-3	TGTGCCAGCAGCCGCGGAGGGGTGTATCCAGATACGCAGTATTTT	CASSRGGVYPDTQYF
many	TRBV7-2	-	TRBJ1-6	TGTGCCAGCAGCTTAGGGTGGGGGAACGGTTCACCCCTCCACTTT	CASSLGWGNGSPLHF
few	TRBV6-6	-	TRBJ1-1	TGTGCCAGCAGGGGAGTACGAGTGAACACTGAAGCTTTCTTT	CASRGVRVNTEAFF
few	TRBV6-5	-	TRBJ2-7	TGTGCCAGCAGTACCTGGGGGTCCCTCTCCTACGAGCAGTACTTC	CASSTWGSLSYEQYF
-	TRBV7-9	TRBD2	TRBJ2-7	TGTGCCAGCAGCCCCCGACTAGCGGGGGGCAGCTCCTACCAGCAGTACTTC	CASSPRLAGGSSYQQYF
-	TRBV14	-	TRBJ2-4	TGTGCCAGCAGCCAAGCCCTTGGCGGGACTCTTCAGTACTTC	CASSQALGGTLQYF
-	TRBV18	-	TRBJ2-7	TGTGCCAGCCGCACAACGACAGTTTTCGGGCAGTACTTC	CASRTTTVFGQYF
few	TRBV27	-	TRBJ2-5	TGTGCCAGCAGAACAACAGGGCCCGGCGAGACCCAGTACTTC	CASRTTGPGETQYF
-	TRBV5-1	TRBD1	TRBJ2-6	TGCGCCAGCAGCTTGCTAGGGGGCACTGGGGCCAACGTCCTGACTTTC	CASSLLGGTGANVLTF
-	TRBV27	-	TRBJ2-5	TGTGCCAGCAGTTTAACCGCTGGGCGCGCCAGGGAGACCCAGTACTTC	CASSLTAGRARETQYF
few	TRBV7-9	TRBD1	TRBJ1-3	TGTGCCAGCAGACCCGGGACAGGGAAGGGGGAGACCTCTGGAAACACCATATATTTT	CASRPGTGKGETSGNTIYF
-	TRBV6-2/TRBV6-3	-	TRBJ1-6	TGTGCCAGCAGAGATACCGACAGGATCAATTCACCCCTCCACTTT	CASRDTDRINSPLHF
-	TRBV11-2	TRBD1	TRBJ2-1	TGTGCCAGCAGCTTGACAGGGGTAGGCGAGCAGTTCTTC	CASSLTGVGEQFF
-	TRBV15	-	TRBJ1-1	TGTGCCACCAGCAGAGACCCAGGGGTCCGAAACACTGAAGCTTTCTTT	CATSRDPGVRNTEAFF
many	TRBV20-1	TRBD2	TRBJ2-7	TGCAGTGCTAGAGAACGAGGCGGGGGGGCCGGTGAGCAGTACTTC	CSARERGGGAGEQYF
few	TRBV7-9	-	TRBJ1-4	TGTGCCAGCAGCTTATCTGGGACACGAAGAGAAAAACTGTTTTTT	CASSLSGTRREKLFF
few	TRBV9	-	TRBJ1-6	TGTGCCAGCAGCGTAGAAAGGGGTGATTCACCCCTCCACTTT	CASSVERGDSPLHF
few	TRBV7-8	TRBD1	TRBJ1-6	TGTGCCAGCAGAAACGGGACAGGAACCTTATCGAGGACACCCCTCCACTTT	CASRNGTGTLSRTPLHF
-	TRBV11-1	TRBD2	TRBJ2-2	TGTGCCAGCAGCCAGGGGACTAGCGGGGGTCCCCTTCGGGTGAACACCGGGGAGCTGTTTTTT	CASSQGTSGGPLRVNTGELFF
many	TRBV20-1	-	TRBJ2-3	TGCAGTGCTTTCCAGGGTGGGACAGATACGCAGTATTTT	CSAFQGGTDTQYF
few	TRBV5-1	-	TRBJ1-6	TGCGCCAGCAGCTTGGCCGCCAATTATAATTCACCCCTCCACTTT	CASSLAANYNSPLHF
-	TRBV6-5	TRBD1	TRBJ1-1	TGTGCCAGCAGTTACACGAGACAGGGGCTATTCCGGGGGGACACTGAAGCTTTCTTT	CASSYTRQGLFRGDTEAFF
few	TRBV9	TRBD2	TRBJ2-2	TGTGCCAGCAGCACACGACTAGCGGGGGGCCCAAACACCGGGGAGCTGTTTTTT	CASSTRLAGGPNTGELFF